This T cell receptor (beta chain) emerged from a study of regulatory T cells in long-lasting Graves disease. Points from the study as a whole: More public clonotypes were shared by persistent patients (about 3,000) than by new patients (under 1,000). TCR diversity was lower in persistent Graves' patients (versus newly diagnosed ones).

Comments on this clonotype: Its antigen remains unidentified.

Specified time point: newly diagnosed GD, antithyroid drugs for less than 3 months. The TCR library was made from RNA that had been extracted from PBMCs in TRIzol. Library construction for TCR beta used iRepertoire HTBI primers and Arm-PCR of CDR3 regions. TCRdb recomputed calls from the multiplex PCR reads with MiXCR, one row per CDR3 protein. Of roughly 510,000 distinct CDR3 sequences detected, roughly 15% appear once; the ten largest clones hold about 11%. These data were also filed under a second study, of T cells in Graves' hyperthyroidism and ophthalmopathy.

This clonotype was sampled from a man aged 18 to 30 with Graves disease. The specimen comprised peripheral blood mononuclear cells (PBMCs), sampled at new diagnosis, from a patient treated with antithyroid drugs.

DNA for the CDR3: TGCGCCAGCAGCTTGGATGGCGGGAGAGGAGATACGCAGTATTTT. Translating it yields CASSLDGGRGDTQYF. The chain couples TRBV5-1 to TRBJ2-3; TRBD2 agrees at 7 bases. The trim removed 0 bases at V and 5 bases at J, leaving 6 bases unmatched. The CDR3 totals 15 residues. Germline loops: CDR1 SGHRS, CDR2 YFSETQ.